This T cell receptor beta chain was retrieved from a study of patients and donors after allogeneic stem cell transplantation (dated by TCRdb to the early 2020s). Including the terminal cysteine and phenylalanine, the CDR3 comprises 12 residues. Here the CDR3 DNA is all that survives: 36 bases in frame from base 1. CDR1 is given as MNHEY and CDR2 as SVGAGI, both from the germline V gene. V loses 5 bases, J loses 7 bases, and the germline ends lie 11 bases apart. In its sample, this clonotype was seen a few times. Its binding antigen is unknown. Nothing much larger sits one base from this clone, and base qualities are not available. Receptor amplification or capture employed RT-PCR. This sample was sequenced with a NextSeq 550. The public reads were run again by TCRdb, first through fastp at Q25 and then through MiXCR, and only productive beta chains were kept. Rows with one shared CDR3 protein collapse into an entry with the most common genes and DNA. This sample holds over 350,000 distinct CDR3 sequences; 16% were observed only once. Clones ranked in the top ten supply less than 8% of the sample.

Recombination linked TRBV6-5 to TRBJ2-5, with no confidently assigned D gene. The sequence was obtained from a human donor who was either an allogeneic HSCT recipient or a stem cell or donor lymphocyte infusion donor (not recorded which). It is not recorded whose cells these are; they may come from a transplant donor. Material: blood, either unsorted or a sorted T cell fraction (not recorded which). The CDR3 corresponds to CASSTDLGTQYF. The nucleotides are TGTGCCAGCAGTACGGACCTAGGGACCCAGTACTTC.